These 28 T cell receptor beta chains share one sample of origin, sequenced in a study of blood T cell repertoires in COVID-19. The protocol was immunoSEQ multiplex PCR, while the TCRdb copy is restricted to in-frame clones and leaves out a portion. The sample consists of about 270,000 clones, about 91% of them appearing once. Source material: peripheral blood. The receptors were gathered from a person aged 18 to 35 with COVID-19, enrolled during active disease.

This chain joins TRBV28 and TRBJ2-2; D gene ambiguous. Trimming left V 3 bases short and J 0 bases short, with 2 bases between. Per the germline V gene, CDR1 is MDHEN and CDR2 is SYDVKM. The CDR3 spans 13 residues. CDR3 loop: CASSFSNTGELFF. CDR3 nucleotide sequence: TGTGCCAGCAGTTTCTCGAACACCGGGGAGCTGTTTTTT.

The DNA of the CDR3 is TGTGCCAGCAGCTTAAACCCGGAGGGGGGGAATGAAAAACTGTTTTTT. The encoded protein is CASSLNPEGGNEKLFF. This sequence joins TRBV7-2 and TRBJ1-4; tentatively, D is TRBD1 (6 bases). The CDR3 runs 16 residues. Deletions cut 2 bases from V and 5 bases from J, with 15 bases between. The germline gives CDR1 SGHTA, CDR2 FQGNSA.

This chain connects TRBV6-1 to TRBJ1-1; D call uncertain. The length of the CDR3 is 18 residues. Trimming stripped 1 base from V and 6 bases from J, with 24 bases between. Looked up from germline, CDR1 is MNHNS and CDR2 is SASEGT. This CDR3 is CASSEGSPTRGFPAEAFF. The CDR3 region has the DNA TGTGCCAGCAGTGAAGGTTCCCCCACCCGGGGATTCCCCGCTGAAGCTTTCTTT.

This clone is a singleton in its sample. The genes are TRBV5-1 and TRBJ2-2; 7 bases are a match to TRBD1. There are 16 residues in the CDR3. The V and J ends lost 2 bases and 1 base, in that order; junction bases with no gene match: 5. Looked up from germline, CDR1 is SGHRS and CDR2 is YFSETQ. The CDR3 DNA is TGCGCCAGCAGCTTAATGGGACAGAAGAACACCGGGGAGCTGTTTTTT. This codes for CASSLMGQKNTGELFF.

The rearrangement links TRBV27 to TRBJ1-5; no firm D call. This CDR3 contains 15 residues. Germline CDR1 and CDR2: MNHEY and SMNVEV (reference sequence). V was cut by 5 bases and J by 0 bases, with 11 bases left in between. CDR3 sequence (DNA): TGTGCCAGCAGTCCCCGGAGGTATAGCAATCAGCCCCAGCATTTT. Amino acids: CASSPRRYSNQPQHF.

The V gene is TRBV4-1, the J gene TRBJ2-3; a weak D match, TRBD2 (5 bases). Trimming removed 5 bases at V and 5 bases at J, with 11 bases between. The CDR3 spans 13 residues. Germline V gene lookup returns CDR1 MGHRA and CDR2 YSYEKL. The CDR3 reads CASSRTLGDTQYF. The CDR3, as DNA: TGCGCCAGCAGCAGGACTCTGGGAGATACGCAGTATTTT.

V gene TRBV6-5 combines with J gene TRBJ1-1; 8 bases are a match to TRBD1. V trimming: 6 bases; J trimming: 4 bases; junction bases outside the gene matches: 7. The CDR3 has 14 amino acids. Per the germline V gene, CDR1 is MNHEY and CDR2 is SVGAGI. CDR3 in DNA: TGTGCCAGCAGCACGCGAACAGGGGGCACTGAAGCTTTCTTT. It codes for CASSTRTGGTEAFF.

V is TRBV10-1 and J is TRBJ2-5; perhaps TRBD1 as D (5 bases). Germline CDR1 WNHNN, CDR2 SYGVQD (reference sequence). V dropped 5 bases and J dropped 6 bases, with 13 bases sitting between them. The CDR3 covers 13 residues. Written as DNA, the CDR3 is TGCGCCAGCAGTCAAGAAGGGGCGCAGACCCAGTACTTC. This sequence encodes CASSQEGAQTQYF.

This clone was recorded only once. This chain uses TRBV2 with TRBJ2-1; TRBD2 matches 7 bases. CDR3 length: 16 amino acids. J lost 3 bases, V lost 6 bases, and 11 bases had no gene match. From germline, CDR1 is SNHLY and CDR2 FYNNEI. The CDR3, as DNA: TGTGCCAGCAGCGGGGGTCCGGGAGGATTCTACAATGAGCAGTTCTTC. Encoded protein: CASSGGPGGFYNEQFF.

V usage is TRBV3-1 (or the pseudogene TRBV3-2) and J usage is TRBJ2-1, with TRBD2 matching over 9 bases. The CDR3 has 14 amino acids. Germline V gene lookup returns CDR1 LGHDT and CDR2 YNNKEL (reference sequence). J was trimmed by 5 bases and V by 6 bases; bases with no gene match: 5. CDR3 sequence: CASRYSGRHNEQFF. The CDR3 DNA is TGTGCCAGCAGATATAGCGGGAGACACAATGAGCAGTTCTTC.

The V call is TRBV19, the J call TRBJ2-6, with D perhaps matching TRBD2 (6 bases). The CDR3 runs to 15 residues. The germline V gene encodes CDR1 LNHDA and CDR2 SQIVND (reference sequence). The ends were cut back, 3 bases at V and 4 bases at J, with 10 bases in the middle. CDR3 nucleotides: TGTGCCAGTAGTATCGGGGGAGCCGGGGCCAACGTCCTGACTTTC. The encoded protein is CASSIGGAGANVLTF.

The rearrangement links TRBV7-2 to TRBJ1-1; a weak D match, TRBD1 (5 bases). V was trimmed by 3 bases and J by 5 bases, leaving 16 bases between them. The CDR3 length is 15 residues. CDR1 SGHTA and CDR2 FQGNSA come from the germline V gene. CDR3 in amino acids: CASSFAGGVGTEAFF. The CDR3 DNA is TGTGCCAGCAGCTTTGCTGGGGGGGTGGGGACTGAAGCTTTCTTT.

The chain recombines TRBV19 with TRBJ2-3, with a weak D call TRBD1 (6 bases). V lost 3 bases and J 6 bases, leaving 13 bases between the germline ends. CDR3 length: 14 amino acids. Germline V CDR1 and CDR2: LNHDA, SQIVND (reference sequence). CDR3 region: CASSIPRGDDTQYF. The DNA of the CDR3 is TGTGCCAGTAGTATTCCCAGGGGAGACGATACGCAGTATTTT.

V and J are TRBV28 and TRBJ2-1, with D perhaps TRBD2 (6 bases). This CDR3 has 13 residues. Trimming removed 3 bases at V and 4 bases at J, with 7 bases between. The germline V gene has CDR1 MDHEN and CDR2 SYDVKM. The CDR3 DNA sequence: TGTGCCAGCAGTTTGGAGGGATACAATGAGCAGTTCTTC. Translating it yields CASSLEGYNEQFF.

The chain uses TRBV7-9 and TRBJ2-3; 13 bases fit TRBD2. The V segment lost 5 bases and the J segment 4 bases; nucleotides outside the gene matches: 6. The CDR3 loop spans 16 amino acids. CDR1 and CDR2 (germline): SEHNR, FQNEAQ (reference sequence). Here the CDR3 reads CASSGGLAGFSDTQYF. The CDR3 coding sequence is TGTGCCAGCAGCGGGGGACTAGCGGGATTTTCAGATACGCAGTATTTT. The whole variable domain, filled in from reference TRBV7-9 and TRBJ2-3, reads DTGVSQNPRHKITKRGQNVTFRCDPISEHNRLYWYRQTLGQGPEFLTYFQNEAQLEKSRLLSDRFSAERPKGSFSTLEIQRTEQGDSAMYLCASSGGLAGFSDTQYFGPGTRLTVL.

This chain joins TRBV19 and TRBJ2-7; 8 nucleotides agree with TRBD1. Germline CDR1 is LNHDA and CDR2 is SQIVND (reference sequence). With 3 bases clipped from V and 3 bases from J, the junction kept 7 bases outside the gene matches. CDR3 length: 15 residues. In nucleotides, the CDR3 is TGTGCCAGTAGTATCTTCCTCGGACAGGGCTACGAGCAGTACTTC. This translates into CASSIFLGQGYEQYF.

The V gene is TRBV5-1, the J gene TRBJ2-7; possibly TRBD1 for D (7 bases). This CDR3 has 15 amino acids. Germline CDR1 reads SGHRS; CDR2 reads YFSETQ. The germline V and J ends were trimmed by 4 bases and 3 bases, with 17 bases remaining between them. The CDR3 is CASSLNQGGIYEQYF. The CDR3 coding sequence is TGCGCCAGCAGCCTCAATCAGGGGGGTATCTACGAGCAGTACTTC.

The chain recombines TRBV19 with TRBJ2-1, with 11 bases that match TRBD2. V shed 7 bases and J 9 bases; nucleotides not matched to a gene: 8. CDR3 size: 14 residues. Germline V gives CDR1 LNHDA, CDR2 SQIVND (reference sequence). CDR3 DNA sequence: TGTGCCAGTATGGCCACTAGCGGGAGCGGTGAGCAGTTCTTC. Encoded protein: CASMATSGSGEQFF.

A single count supports this clone. J is TRBJ2-1 and V is TRBV6-5; TRBD2 matches 8 bases. The V segment lost 0 bases and the J segment 2 bases; nucleotides outside the gene matches: 3. Germline-derived CDR1 and CDR2 are MNHEY and SVGAGI. This CDR3 spans 16 amino acids. The chain's CDR3 is CASSYSGREAYNEQFF. CDR3 DNA: TGTGCCAGCAGTTACTCGGGGCGGGAGGCCTACAATGAGCAGTTCTTC.

This chain joins TRBV30 and TRBJ1-3; the match to TRBD1 covers 7 bases. Germline CDR1 and CDR2: GTSNPN and SVGIG (reference sequence). The CDR3 extends over 13 amino acids. Trimming removed 7 bases from V and 3 bases from J; junction bases left unmatched: 6. The CDR3 is CASTGLIGNTIYF. For the CDR3, the DNA is TGTGCCTCGACAGGGCTGATTGGAAACACCATATATTTT. The whole variable domain, filled in from reference TRBV30 and TRBJ1-3, reads SQTIHQWPATLVQPVGSPLSLECTVEGTSNPNLYWYRQAAGRGLQLLFYSVGIGQISSEVPQNLSASRPQDRQFILSSKKLLLSDSGFYLCASTGLIGNTIYFGEGSWLTVV.

The chain couples TRBV7-9 to TRBJ2-1, with D perhaps matching TRBD2 (6 bases). In germline, CDR1 is SEHNR, CDR2 FQNEAQ (reference sequence). The CDR3 totals 15 residues. V lost 5 bases and J lost 3, with 14 bases in between. DNA for the CDR3: TGTGCCAGCAGCCCCTCCCCCGGGGGCTACAATGAGCAGTTCTTC. This gives the protein CASSPSPGGYNEQFF.

CDR3 sequence: CASRDRGQDTQYF. CDR3 nucleotides: TGTGCCAGCAGGGACAGGGGGCAGGATACGCAGTATTTT. The chain uses TRBV6-5 and TRBJ2-3; TRBD1 aligns across 11 bases. Germline V lookup: CDR1 MNHEY, CDR2 SVGAGI. Trimming took 6 bases from V and 6 from J; bases not matched to a gene: 2. CDR3 length: 13 residues.

The chain combines TRBV2 with TRBJ1-2, with D possibly TRBD1 on 5 matching bases. The length of the CDR3 is 13 residues. The germline V gene has CDR1 SNHLY and CDR2 FYNNEI. V was cut by 5 bases and J by 4 bases, with 11 bases left in between. For the CDR3, the DNA is TGTGCCAGCAGTACGACAGACCCCTATGGCTACACCTTC. Amino acid sequence: CASSTTDPYGYTF.

The genes are TRBV2 and TRBJ1-4; 7 bases match TRBD1. The CDR3 is made up of 14 amino acids. Trimming took 7 bases from V and 5 from J; bases not matched to a gene: 7. From germline, CDR1 is SNHLY and CDR2 FYNNEI. Here the CDR3 reads CASTPGTVNEKLFF. The CDR3 DNA reads as TGTGCCAGCACCCCAGGGACAGTAAATGAAAAACTGTTTTTT.

The chain joins TRBV7-9 to TRBJ2-2; D call uncertain. With 7 bases removed from V and 7 bases from J, the gap between germline ends came to 4 bases. Germline V CDR1 and CDR2: SEHNR, FQNEAQ (reference sequence). This CDR3 contains 10 residues. The DNA for the CDR3 is TGTGCCAGCAAGAGCGGGGAGCTGTTTTTT. It specifies CASKSGELFF.

This chain joins TRBV5-4 and TRBJ2-7; D may be TRBD1 (6 bases). With 4 bases removed from V and 5 bases from J, the gap between germline ends came to 16 bases. This CDR3 is 14 amino acids long. Germline CDR1 is SGHNT and CDR2 is YYREEE (reference sequence). In nucleotides, the CDR3 is TGTGCCAGCAGCCTACAGAGGTCAGGGGACGAGCAGTACTTC. Encoded protein: CASSLQRSGDEQYF.

V usage is TRBV6-5 and J usage is TRBJ1-2, with D possibly TRBD1 on 6 matching bases. Trimming shortened V by 6 bases and J by 4 bases, and 9 bases separated the two germline ends. Germline CDR1 reads MNHEY; CDR2 reads SVGAGI. The CDR3 runs 12 residues. CDR3 nucleotide sequence: TGTGCCAGCAGCTCGGACAGCTATGGCTACACCTTC. It specifies CASSSDSYGYTF.

In this sample, this clone turned up once. The chain couples TRBV12-5 to TRBJ1-6, with D possibly matching TRBD1 (6 bases). V lost 1 base, J lost 6 bases, and 19 bases lay in between. CDR3 length: 18 residues. From germline, CDR1 is LGHNT and CDR2 FRNRAP. The CDR3 region has the DNA TGTGCTAGTGGTTTGGATAGGGACATCTTCGTGGGTAATTCACCCCTCCACTTT. The encoded protein is CASGLDRDIFVGNSPLHF.